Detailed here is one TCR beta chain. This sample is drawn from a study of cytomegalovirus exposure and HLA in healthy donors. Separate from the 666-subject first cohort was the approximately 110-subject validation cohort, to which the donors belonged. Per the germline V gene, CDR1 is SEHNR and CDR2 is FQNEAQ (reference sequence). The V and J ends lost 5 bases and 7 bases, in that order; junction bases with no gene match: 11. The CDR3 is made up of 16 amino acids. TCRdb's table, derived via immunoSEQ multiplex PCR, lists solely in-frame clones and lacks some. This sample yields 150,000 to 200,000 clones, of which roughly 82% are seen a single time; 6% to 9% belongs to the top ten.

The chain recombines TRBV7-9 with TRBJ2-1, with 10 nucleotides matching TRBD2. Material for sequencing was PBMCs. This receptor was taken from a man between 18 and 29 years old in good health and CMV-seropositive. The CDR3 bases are TGTGCCAGCAGCACAGGGACTAGCGAGAGTAGGAATGAGCAGTTCTTC. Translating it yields CASSTGTSESRNEQFF.